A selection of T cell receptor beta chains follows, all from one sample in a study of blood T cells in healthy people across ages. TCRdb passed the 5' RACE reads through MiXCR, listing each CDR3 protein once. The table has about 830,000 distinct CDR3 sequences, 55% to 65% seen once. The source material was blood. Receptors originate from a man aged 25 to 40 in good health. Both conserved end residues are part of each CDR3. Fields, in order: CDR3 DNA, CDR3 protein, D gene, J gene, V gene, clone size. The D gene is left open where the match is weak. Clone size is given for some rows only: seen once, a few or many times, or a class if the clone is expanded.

TGTGCCAGCAGCCAAGGCCCAGGCCAAGAGACCCAGTACTTC | CASSQGPGQETQYF | NA | TRBJ2-5 | TRBV3-1 | few
TGTGCCAGCAGTTACACAGGGTTTCCAGATACGCAGTATTTT | CASSYTGFPDTQYF | NA | TRBJ2-3 | TRBV6-5 | few
TGTGCCAGCAGCCTCCGGCCCCCCAGCGACCTCTTTAAGTTCTTC | CASSLRPPSDLFKFF | NA | TRBJ2-1 | TRBV7-2 | NA
TGTGCCATCAGGGGGGACAGGGATAACTATGGCTACACCTTC | CAIRGDRDNYGYTF | TRBD1 | TRBJ1-2 | TRBV10-3 | NA
TGCGCCAGCAGGCCGGGGACTAGCGGGGGCAGAAGCACAGATACGCAGTATTTT | CASRPGTSGGRSTDTQYF | TRBD2 | TRBJ2-3 | TRBV4-3 | NA
TGTGCCAGCAGCAAACTAGCGCGAAGCCAAGAGACCCAGTACTTC | CASSKLARSQETQYF | TRBD2 | TRBJ2-5 | TRBV9 | NA
TGTGCCACCAGCAGAGGGGCAGGGGTGCTCGGGGAGCTGTTTTTT | CATSRGAGVLGELFF | NA | TRBJ2-2 | TRBV15 | NA
TGTGCCATCAGGGATATACAGGGAGTGGGTTCACCCCTCCACTTT | CAIRDIQGVGSPLHF | NA | TRBJ1-6 | TRBV10-3 | NA
TGTGCCTCGACCGGGACAGGAACCTACGAGCAGTACTTC | CASTGTGTYEQYF | TRBD1 | TRBJ2-7 | TRBV6-2/TRBV6-3 | few
TGCAGTGCTAGAGCCGTCTACGAGCAGTACTTC | CSARAVYEQYF | NA | TRBJ2-7 | TRBV20-1 | few
TGTGCCAGCAGTGAATATACGGGGGAGACCCAGTACTTC | CASSEYTGETQYF | NA | TRBJ2-5 | TRBV25-1 | NA
TGTGCCAGCGGGAAGCGGACGAGAGGAGATACGCAGTATTTT | CASGKRTRGDTQYF | NA | TRBJ2-3 | TRBV28 | few
TGTGCCAGCAGCCCTTGGGACAGGGGAGCCTACGAGCAGTACTTC | CASSPWDRGAYEQYF | TRBD1 | TRBJ2-7 | TRBV14 | NA
TGTGCCAGCAGCTTACTGGGGGGGGGGCGACCCTACGAGCAGTACTTC | CASSLLGGGRPYEQYF | NA | TRBJ2-7 | TRBV7-2 | NA
TGCAGCGTTCAATTCGGAGAAAAACTGTTTTTT | CSVQFGEKLFF | NA | TRBJ1-4 | TRBV29-1 | NA
TGTGCCAGCGACTCCACCCGCGGTCTAGTCTACGAGCAGTACTTC | CASDSTRGLVYEQYF | NA | TRBJ2-7 | TRBV7-9 | NA
TGTGCCAGCAGCTTTCAACTAGCGGGGGGAGGTACGCAGTATTTT | CASSFQLAGGGTQYF | TRBD2 | TRBJ2-3 | TRBV11-2 | NA
TGTGCCAGCACAGAGGCAGGAGCCTACGAGCAGTACTTC | CASTEAGAYEQYF | NA | TRBJ2-7 | TRBV6-6 | NA
TGCGCCAGCAGCTTGGGTCCCAACAGTCCCTACGAGCAGTACTTC | CASSLGPNSPYEQYF | NA | TRBJ2-7 | TRBV5-1 | NA
TGTGCCAGCAGAACAAACCGGAGTTCACCCCTCCACTTT | CASRTNRSSPLHF | NA | TRBJ1-6 | TRBV2 | NA
TGTGCCAGCAGCTCCGCATCGACAGGGGTAAGGGATGAGCAGTTCTTC | CASSSASTGVRDEQFF | TRBD1 | TRBJ2-1 | TRBV7-2 | NA
TGCGCCAGCAGCCAAGAGGCCCCCGGTGGGACACACAATGAGCAGTTCTTC | CASSQEAPGGTHNEQFF | NA | TRBJ2-1 | TRBV4-3 | many
TGCAGCGTTTGGACCGGGACAGGGTCCTACGAGCAGTACTTC | CSVWTGTGSYEQYF | TRBD1 | TRBJ2-7 | TRBV29-1 | NA
TGTGCCAGCAGCTTACAGGCGGAACTTCTATTCTACGAGCAGTACTTC | CASSLQAELLFYEQYF | NA | TRBJ2-7 | TRBV5-6 | many
TGTGCCAGCAGCAAAAATGTGGGTGAGCAGTTCTTC | CASSKNVGEQFF | NA | TRBJ2-1 | TRBV7-3 | NA
TGTGCCAGCAGTTCGGGGGGGGAGGATTCACCCCTCCACTTT | CASSSGGEDSPLHF | NA | TRBJ1-6 | TRBV6-4 | NA
TGTGCCAGCAGTTTTTTGGGGGCTGAAGCTTTCTTT | CASSFLGAEAFF | NA | TRBJ1-1 | TRBV12-3/TRBV12-4 | NA
TGCAGCGTTGCGGAGTCAGGCGTCAATGAGCAGTTCTTC | CSVAESGVNEQFF | NA | TRBJ2-1 | TRBV29-1 | few
TGTGCCAGCAGCTTTGGGACAGGATATAGCAATCAGCCCCAGCATTTT | CASSFGTGYSNQPQHF | TRBD1 | TRBJ1-5 | TRBV7-9 | NA